This T cell receptor beta chain was sequenced during a study of T cells after yellow fever vaccination. Study-level points and caveats: FACS-sorted repertoires might harbor abundant contaminating clonotypes from the bulk population. The appearance of a small share of clonotypes in both CD4 and CD8 compartments was observed. Clones that expanded after primary vaccination mostly reappeared after the booster (just under 98% CD4, 88% CD8).

It was through 5'RACE template switching that TCR cDNA was made, with a universal primer site and UMIs added. TCRdb re-derived calls from the 5' RACE reads in MiXCR, one entry per CDR3 protein. The sample lists about 130,000 distinct CDR3 sequences; around 7.7% were seen once. This clonotype was picked up many times. Its target is not known. The CDR3 covers 13 residues. V lost 6 bases, J lost 7 bases, and 15 bases lay in between. This sequence was found in a man between 18 and 35 years old who received the YFV17D yellow fever vaccine. The sequenced sample was CD4+ T cells sorted from PBMCs, obtained roughly 10 days after the first yellow fever vaccination. The chain carries TRBV12-3 or TRBV12-4 and TRBJ1-2; D gene ambiguous. DNA for the CDR3: TGTGCCAGCAGGGCTTTGGAGCGGGCTGGCTACACCTTC. Amino acid sequence: CASRALERAGYTF.